The clone carrying this T cell receptor (beta chain) came up a few times. This specimen comes from a study of Ad26.COV2.S vaccination and SARS-CoV-2 variants. Stated treatment: approximately 18 received Ad26.COV2.S at low or high dose, single or two shots; about five received placebo; per-sample allocation not given. At day 63 after the first vaccine or placebo injection, samples were drawn. Sequencing used immunoSEQ multiplex PCR; TCRdb keeps in-frame clones, though not all of them. The sample gives about 240,000 clones, 88% of which show up once; around 10% is in the top ten. The junction had 5 bases not matched to a gene; V was cut back by 3 bases and J by 4 bases. This CDR3 is 16 amino acids long. Germline values: CDR1 SGHTA, CDR2 FQGTGA.

This sequence joins TRBV7-3 and TRBJ2-2; 10 positions match TRBD1. This sequence originates from a person between 18 and 60 years old who received the Ad26.COV2.S COVID-19 vaccine or a placebo. Sequencing used peripheral blood, obtained in a trial of Ad26.COV2.S vaccine versus placebo. The CDR3 DNA reads TGTGCCAGCAGCTTCACAGACAGGGGGCGCACCGGGGAGCTGTTTTTT. Translating gives CASSFTDRGRTGELFF.